This T cell receptor beta chain was identified in a study of blood T cell repertoires in COVID-19. At the level of the study: Specimens from acute and convalescent COVID-19 originated in the United States, Italy and Spain. The analysed material was cDNA or gDNA that came from T cells, B-cell-depleted T cells, or PBMCs.

V was clipped by 2 bases and J by 1 base, with 8 bases between them. The germline V gene has CDR1 KGHSH and CDR2 LQKENI. The CDR3 is 14 amino acids. Original handling: Estimated nucleated cell counts came from reference gene primer amplification. The assay was immunoSEQ multiplex PCR, and TCRdb's table has in-frame clones only and misses some. Clonal size and the V and J genes are those of that table, whereas D and trimming came from the DNA. The sample carries about 49,000 clones, 85% to 90% recorded once. This TCR derives from a man aged 40-50 years with active COVID-19. Sequenced input: peripheral blood. V and J are TRBV18 and TRBJ2-5; D not certain. CDR3 residues: CASSPAGSQETQYF. The CDR3 DNA reads as TGTGCCAGCTCACCAGCCGGGTCCCAAGAGACCCAGTACTTC.